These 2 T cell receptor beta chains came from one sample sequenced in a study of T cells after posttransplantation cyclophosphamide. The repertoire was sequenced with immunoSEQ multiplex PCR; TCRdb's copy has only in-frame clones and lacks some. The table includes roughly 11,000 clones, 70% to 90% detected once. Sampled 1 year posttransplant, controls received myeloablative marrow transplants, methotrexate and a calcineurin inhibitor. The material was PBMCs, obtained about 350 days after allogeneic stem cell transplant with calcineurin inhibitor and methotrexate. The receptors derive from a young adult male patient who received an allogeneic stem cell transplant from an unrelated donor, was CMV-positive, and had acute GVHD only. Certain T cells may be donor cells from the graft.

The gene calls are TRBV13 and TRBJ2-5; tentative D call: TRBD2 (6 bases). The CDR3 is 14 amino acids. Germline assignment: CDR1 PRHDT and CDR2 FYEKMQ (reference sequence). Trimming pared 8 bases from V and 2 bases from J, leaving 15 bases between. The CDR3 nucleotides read TGTGCCAGCGCGATTCTAGCGCCTCAAGAGACCCAGTACTTC. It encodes CASAILAPQETQYF.

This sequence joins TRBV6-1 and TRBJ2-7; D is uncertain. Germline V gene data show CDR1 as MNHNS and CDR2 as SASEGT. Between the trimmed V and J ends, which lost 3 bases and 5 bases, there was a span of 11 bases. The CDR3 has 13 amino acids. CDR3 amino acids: CASSDRGVHEQYF. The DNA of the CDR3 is TGTGCCAGCAGTGACAGAGGAGTCCACGAGCAGTACTTC.